One sample yielded the 28 T cell receptor beta chains listed below, sequenced in a study of blood T cell repertoires in COVID-19 (dated by TCRdb to 2020 to 2022). Receptor libraries were prepared by the immunoSEQ multiplex PCR assay. TCRdb obtained this table from immuneACCESS and retained in-frame rearrangements with V and J assigned. These tables miss some clones; where compared with another copy, unresolved V genes account for less than half of the shortfall, and the remainder is unexplained. The sample profile shows a few hundred thousand clones; around nine tenths of them were found once. Around 2.7% of the sample rests with the top ten. Material for sequencing was peripheral blood. Receptors were obtained from a man in his 60s with acute or convalescent COVID-19.

The chain is built from TRBV7-6 and TRBJ1-5, with TRBD1 matching 7 bases. Germline CDR1 is SGHVS and CDR2 is FNYEAQ. V shed 5 bases, J shed 3 bases, and the junction held 7 bases outside the gene matches. The CDR3 is 15 amino acids. In DNA, the CDR3 is TGTGCCAGCAGCCCCGGACAGGACTACAATCAGCCCCAGCATTTT. Encoded protein: CASSPGQDYNQPQHF. The full variable domain, rest sourced from reference TRBV7-6 and TRBJ1-5, is GAGVSQSPRYKVTKRGQDVALRCDPISGHVSLYWYRQALGQGPEFLTYFNYEAQQDKSGLPNDRFSAERPEGSISTLTIQRTEQRDSAMYRCASSPGQDYNQPQHFGDGTRLSIL.

This clone was counted once. V is TRBV6-2 or TRBV6-3 and J is TRBJ2-7; no clear D gene. V lost 0 bases and J lost 3, with 12 bases in between. Germline loops: CDR1 MNHEY, CDR2 SVGEGT. CDR3 length equals 15 residues. CDR3 coding DNA: TGTGCCAGCAGTTACTCGGTAGATCCTAACTACGAGCAGTACTTC. This gives the protein CASSYSVDPNYEQYF.

The V and J genes are TRBV4-2 and TRBJ2-7; D gene ambiguous. The germline V gene has CDR1 LGHNA and CDR2 YNFKEQ. The CDR3 is 14 residues long. V lost 1 base, J lost 1 base, and 8 bases lay in between. The CDR3 spells CASSQVTESYEQYF. The CDR3 DNA follows: TGTGCCAGCAGCCAAGTCACGGAGTCCTACGAGCAGTACTTC.

The rearrangement uses TRBV5-5 and TRBJ2-1; D is uncertain. The CDR3 spans 11 residues. Germline loops: CDR1 SGHKS, CDR2 YYEKEE (reference sequence). V was pared by 4 bases and J by 8 bases, with 7 bases between. Written as DNA, the CDR3 is TGTGCCAGCAGCAGCCGGGATGAGCAGTTCTTC. The encoded protein is CASSSRDEQFF.

The rearrangement links TRBV4-2 to TRBJ1-4; 12 bases are shared with TRBD1. Germline CDR1 LGHNA, CDR2 YNFKEQ. The CDR3 totals 18 residues. V shed 6 bases and J 4 bases; nucleotides not matched to a gene: 12. CDR3 nucleotide sequence: TGTGCCAGCAGAAGCCGGGACAGGGGGCGCCAGGGTAATGAAAAACTGTTTTTT. It encodes CASRSRDRGRQGNEKLFF.

V gene TRBV11-3 combines with J gene TRBJ2-2; TRBD1 agrees at 7 bases. CDR3 size: 14 residues. Trimming took 5 bases from V and 1 from J; bases not matched to a gene: 1. Germline V gives CDR1 SGHNT, CDR2 YENEEA. The CDR3 DNA sequence: TGTGCCAGCAGCCGACAGGGGAACACCGGGGAGCTGTTTTTT. Amino acid sequence: CASSRQGNTGELFF.

This clone was seen only once. This sequence joins TRBV19 and TRBJ1-4; D gene ambiguous. Germline V lookup: CDR1 LNHDA, CDR2 SQIVND (reference sequence). Between the trimmed V and J ends, which lost 6 bases and 6 bases, there was a span of 8 bases. The CDR3 extends over 12 amino acids. DNA for the CDR3: TGTGCCAGTAGGAGAGTTGATGAAAAACTGTTTTTT. Residues: CASRRVDEKLFF.

The rearrangement uses TRBV6-4 and TRBJ2-2; TRBD1 aligns across 9 bases. Trimming took 3 bases from V and 4 from J; bases not matched to a gene: 3. This CDR3 comprises 15 residues. The germline V gene encodes CDR1 MRHNA and CDR2 SNTAGT. The CDR3 DNA follows: TGTGCCAGCAGTGAAGACAGGGGGGCCACCGGGGAGCTGTTTTTT. Translated: CASSEDRGATGELFF.

The chain links TRBV5-5 to TRBJ2-7; 8 bases fit TRBD1. CDR3 length: 15 amino acids. Germline V gene sequence: CDR1 SGHKS, CDR2 YYEKEE (reference sequence). J gave up 3 bases and V 0 bases, and 5 bases lay outside the gene matches. Written as DNA, the CDR3 is TGTGCCAGCAGCTTGGGGGCAGGGGGCATCTACGAGCAGTACTTC. Residues: CASSLGAGGIYEQYF.

The chain is built from TRBV29-1 and TRBJ2-3, with D perhaps matching TRBD1 (5 bases). The CDR3 runs to 14 residues. Looked up from germline, CDR1 is SQVTM and CDR2 is ANQGSEA. V was clipped by 4 bases and J by 2 bases, with 13 bases between them. The CDR3 coding sequence is TGCAGCGTTGGAATTGCAGGGTTCACAGATACGCAGTATTTT. Translation gives CSVGIAGFTDTQYF.

The chain links TRBV12-3 or TRBV12-4 to TRBJ2-5; 9 positions match TRBD1. V shed 5 bases and J 6 bases; nucleotides not matched to a gene: 4. This CDR3 region has 13 residues. The CDR3 DNA reads as TGTGCCAGCAGTGACGACAGGGGGAAGACCCAGTACTTC. Amino acid sequence: CASSDDRGKTQYF.

The rearrangement joins TRBV5-1 to TRBJ1-2, with D possibly TRBD1 on 6 matching bases. This CDR3 spans 14 amino acids. Trimming shortened V by 0 bases and J by 8 bases, and 14 bases separated the two germline ends. Germline CDR1 and CDR2: SGHRS and YFSETQ. Written as DNA, the CDR3 is TGCGCCAGCAGCTTGGCCGGGCAGGGGAGCGGCTACACCTTC. The encoded protein is CASSLAGQGSGYTF.

This chain connects TRBV9 to TRBJ1-5, with no clear D. V was trimmed by 0 bases and J by 0 bases, leaving 10 bases between them. This CDR3 is 16 amino acids long. Germline CDR1 reads SGDLS; CDR2 reads YYNGEE. CDR3 in DNA: TGTGCCAGCAGCGTAGACGCGGGGAATAGCAATCAGCCCCAGCATTTT. It codes for CASSVDAGNSNQPQHF.

The V and J genes are TRBV15 and TRBJ1-1; D gene uncertain. Germline assignment: CDR1 LNHNV and CDR2 YYDKDF (reference sequence). Trimming took off 0 bases at V and 3 bases at J, with 20 bases between the two ends. This CDR3 region has 18 residues. The CDR3 region has the DNA TGTGCCACCAGCAGAGATTCGGTTAAGGAGAAGGAGGACACTGAAGCTTTCTTT. Amino acids: CATSRDSVKEKEDTEAFF.

The chain combines TRBV3-1 (or the pseudogene TRBV3-2) with TRBJ2-5, with TRBD2 matching 11 bases. The CDR3 runs 15 residues. V shed 4 bases, J shed 4 bases, and the junction held 5 bases outside the gene matches. Germline CDR1 is LGHDT and CDR2 is YNNKEL (reference sequence). CDR3 amino acids: CASSRPLAGGETQYF. The DNA of the CDR3 is TGTGCCAGCAGCCGCCCCCTAGCGGGGGGAGAGACCCAGTACTTC.

The genes are TRBV9 and TRBJ2-7, with a possible D match to TRBD1 (7 bases). V was cut by 0 bases and J by 2 bases, with 12 bases left in between. The V gene's germline CDR1 is SGDLS and CDR2 YYNGEE. The CDR3 sequence is 15 residues long. The CDR3 reads CASSVETGRTYEQYF. The DNA of the CDR3 is TGTGCCAGCAGCGTAGAGACAGGGAGGACCTACGAGCAGTACTTC.

The table lists this clone with a few counts. The chain links TRBV13 to TRBJ1-3; 7 bases fit TRBD1. V trimming: 0 bases; J trimming: 2 bases; junction bases outside the gene matches: 7. The germline gives CDR1 PRHDT, CDR2 FYEKMQ (reference sequence). CDR3 length: 17 amino acids. The CDR3 nucleotides are TGTGCCAGCAGCTTAGGACAGGGGAGCCTGGCTGGAAACACCATATATTTT. It codes for CASSLGQGSLAGNTIYF.

The V call is TRBV7-8, the J call TRBJ2-1; 9 bases are a match to TRBD1. The junction had 16 bases not matched to a gene; V was cut back by 5 bases and J by 5 bases. Per germline, CDR1 SGHVS and CDR2 FQNEAQ. This CDR3 comprises 18 residues. In DNA, the CDR3 is TGTGCCAGCAGCCCCTTAAGGTGGCCCGACAGGGGGAACAATGAGCAGTTCTTC. This translates into CASSPLRWPDRGNNEQFF. The full variable domain, completed using reference TRBV7-8 and TRBJ2-1, is GAGVSQSPRYKVAKRGQDVALRCDPISGHVSLFWYQQALGQGPEFLTYFQNEAQLDKSGLPSDRFFAERPEGSVSTLKIQRTQQEDSAVYLCASSPLRWPDRGNNEQFFGPGTRLTVL.

This clone has more than one count but fewer than ten. The V and J genes are TRBV19 and TRBJ1-6; 8 nucleotides agree with TRBD1. The CDR3 is made up of 14 amino acids. Trimming removed 6 bases from V and 7 bases from J; junction bases left unmatched: 5. Germline V gene sequence: CDR1 LNHDA, CDR2 SQIVND (reference sequence). This chain's CDR3 is CASSRGTGNSPLHF. CDR3 DNA sequence: TGTGCCAGTAGCCGCGGGACAGGAAATTCACCCCTCCACTTT.

The rearrangement links TRBV28 to TRBJ1-5; tentative D call: TRBD1 (5 bases). Germline loops: CDR1 MDHEN, CDR2 SYDVKM. The CDR3 sequence is 15 residues long. V was trimmed by 6 bases and J by 0 bases, leaving 12 bases between them. CDR3 coding DNA: TGTGCCAGCAGACAGGCTGGGGATAGCAATCAGCCCCAGCATTTT. Translating it yields CASRQAGDSNQPQHF.

J is TRBJ1-5 and V is TRBV7-8, with D tentatively TRBD1 (6 bases). The V gene's germline CDR1 is SGHVS and CDR2 FQNEAQ. The CDR3 has 16 residues. V lost 3 bases, J lost 1 base, and 13 bases lay in between. The CDR3 DNA reads TGTGCCAGCAGCTTGGGGGCACCCCAAAGCAATCAGCCCCAGCATTTT. It is translated as CASSLGAPQSNQPQHF.

V and J are TRBV19 and TRBJ1-4, with 8 bases lining up with TRBD1. The trim removed 3 bases at V and 0 bases at J, leaving 9 bases unmatched. This CDR3 comprises 18 residues. Germline V gene lookup returns CDR1 LNHDA and CDR2 SQIVND (reference sequence). The CDR3 protein is CASSMNRQGASTNEKLFF. Here the CDR3 DNA reads TGTGCCAGTAGTATGAACCGGCAGGGGGCCTCAACTAATGAAAAACTGTTTTTT. The full variable domain, with the rest looked up from reference TRBV19 and TRBJ1-4, is DGGITQSPKYLFRKEGQNVTLSCEQNLNHDAMYWYRQDPGQGLRLIYYSQIVNDFQKGDIAEGYSVSREKKESFPLTVTSAQKNPTAFYLCASSMNRQGASTNEKLFFGSGTQLSVL.

The chain couples TRBV5-4 to TRBJ2-1; TRBD2 matches 8 bases. Germline values: CDR1 SGHNT, CDR2 YYREEE (reference sequence). The CDR3 has 16 amino acids. V shed 3 bases, J shed 3 bases, and the junction held 8 bases outside the gene matches. CDR3 residues: CASSYSIGGGYNEQFF. The DNA for the CDR3 is TGTGCCAGCAGCTATTCGATCGGGGGGGGCTACAATGAGCAGTTCTTC.

The V and J genes are TRBV19 and TRBJ1-2; D is unclear. CDR3 size: 14 residues. Trimming removed 5 bases at V and 0 bases at J, with 10 bases between. The V gene's germline CDR1 is LNHDA and CDR2 SQIVND (reference sequence). DNA of the CDR3: TGTGCCAGTAGTCGAAGCGATTCTAACTATGGCTACACCTTC. Translating gives CASSRSDSNYGYTF.

The chain links TRBV6-4 to TRBJ2-3, with 9 bases that match TRBD2. This CDR3 comprises 18 residues. Looked up from germline, CDR1 is MRHNA and CDR2 is SNTAGT. V trimming: 5 bases; J trimming: 2 bases; junction bases outside the gene matches: 14. CDR3 DNA sequence: TGTGCCAGCAGTCCTTTAGCGGGGGCGCGCTTGAACACAGATACGCAGTATTTT. The encoded protein is CASSPLAGARLNTDTQYF.

By share of the sample, this clone is medium-sized (0.01 to 0.1%). A read error may produce the germline difference seen at one junction end. The genes are TRBV3-1 (or the pseudogene TRBV3-2) and TRBJ1-1; D is ambiguous. Germline lookup yields CDR1 LGHDT and CDR2 YNNKEL (reference sequence). The CDR3 spans 11 residues. The CDR3 is CASSLPGSQVF. The CDR3 DNA is TGTGCCAGCAGCCTACCGGGATCGCAGGTCTTT.

In its sample, this clone was seen once. The chain recombines TRBV28 with TRBJ2-7; no firm D call. Germline assignment: CDR1 MDHEN and CDR2 SYDVKM. V shed 10 bases and J shed 3 bases, with 10 bases lying between them. There are 11 residues in the CDR3. CDR3 region: CATLDFYEQYF. CDR3 bases: TGTGCCACCCTAGACTTCTACGAGCAGTACTTC.

This chain links TRBV5-1 with TRBJ1-2, with a tentative D call TRBD1 (5 bases). Trimming stripped 0 bases from V and 6 bases from J, with 27 bases between. In germline, CDR1 is SGHRS, CDR2 YFSETQ. The CDR3 loop spans 19 amino acids. The CDR3 DNA sequence: TGCGCCAGCAGCTTGGTCGGGGGACGGATGTCGGACGCGCGTGATGGCTACACCTTC. Residues: CASSLVGGRMSDARDGYTF.